Each of the 3 T cell receptor beta chains below was sequenced from the same sample in a study of blood T cell repertoires in COVID-19. Data came from immunoSEQ multiplex PCR; TCRdb stores just in-frame clones and leaves some out. The table lists under 400,000 clones, under 90% of them singletons. Sample: peripheral blood. The source of these receptors is a woman aged 30 to 39 with COVID-19, enrolled during active disease.

The rearrangement links TRBV6-5 to TRBJ1-1; D ambiguous. The CDR3 is made up of 14 amino acids. The germline CDR1 and CDR2 sequences are MNHEY and SVGAGI. The V gene lost 2 bases and the J gene lost 0 bases, with 7 bases spanning the gap. The CDR3 spells CASSYTVMNTEAFF. DNA for the CDR3: TGTGCCAGCAGTTACACAGTCATGAACACTGAAGCTTTCTTT.

The V call is TRBV27, the J call TRBJ1-3; 8 bases map to TRBD1. The CDR3 is made up of 14 amino acids. Germline V lookup: CDR1 MNHEY, CDR2 SMNVEV (reference sequence). Trimming removed 5 bases from V and 2 bases from J; junction bases left unmatched: 2. The CDR3 sequence: CASSPTGAGNTIYF. The CDR3 coding sequence is TGTGCCAGCAGTCCGACAGGGGCTGGAAACACCATATATTTT.

This sequence joins TRBV11-3 and TRBJ2-1, with a possible D match to TRBD2 (7 bases). Trimming pared 5 bases from V and 0 bases from J, leaving 20 bases between. CDR3 length: 18 amino acids. Germline V gives CDR1 SGHNT, CDR2 YENEEA. This CDR3 is CASSRQRGAGLSYNEQFF. CDR3 nucleotide sequence: TGTGCCAGCAGCAGGCAACGGGGGGCGGGACTCTCCTACAATGAGCAGTTCTTC.